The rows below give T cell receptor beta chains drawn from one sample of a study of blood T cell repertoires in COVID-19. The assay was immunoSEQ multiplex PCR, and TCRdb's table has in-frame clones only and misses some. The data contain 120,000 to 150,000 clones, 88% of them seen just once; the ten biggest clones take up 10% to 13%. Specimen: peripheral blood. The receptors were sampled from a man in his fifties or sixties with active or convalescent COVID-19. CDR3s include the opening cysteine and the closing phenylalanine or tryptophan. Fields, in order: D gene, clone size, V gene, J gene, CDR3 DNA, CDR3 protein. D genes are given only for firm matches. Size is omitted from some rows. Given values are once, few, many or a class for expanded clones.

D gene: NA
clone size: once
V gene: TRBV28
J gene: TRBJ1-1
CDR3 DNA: TGTGCCAGCAGTCGCGAGGGCCCATCGAACACTGAAGCTTTCTTT
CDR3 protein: CASSREGPSNTEAFF

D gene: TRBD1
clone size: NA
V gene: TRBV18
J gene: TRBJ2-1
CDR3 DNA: TGTGCCAGCTCTCGACAGGGTTATGAGCAGTTCTTC
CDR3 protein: CASSRQGYEQFF

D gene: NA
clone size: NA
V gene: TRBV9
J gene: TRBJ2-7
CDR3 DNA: TGTGCCAGCAGCGTAGCTTCTTGGGGGGGCCCCTACGAGCAGTACTTC
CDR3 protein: CASSVASWGGPYEQYF

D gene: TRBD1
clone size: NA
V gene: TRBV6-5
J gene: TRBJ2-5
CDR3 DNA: TGTGCCAGCAGCCCGGGACAGGGGAATTCGGAGACCCAGTACTTC
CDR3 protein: CASSPGQGNSETQYF

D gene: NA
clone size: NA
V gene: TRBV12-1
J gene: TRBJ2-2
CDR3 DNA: TGTGCCAGCCCCCCGAGGGAGCACGGGGAGCTGTTTTTT
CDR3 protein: CASPPREHGELFF

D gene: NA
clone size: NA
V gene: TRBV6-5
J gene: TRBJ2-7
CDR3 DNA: TGTGCCAGCAGTTCCCTTGGACAGTCCTACGAGCAGTACTTC
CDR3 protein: CASSSLGQSYEQYF

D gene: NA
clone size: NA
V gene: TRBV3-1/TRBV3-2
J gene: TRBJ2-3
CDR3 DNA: TGTGCCAGCAGCCAAGCTCGCCGGACCCTAGCCCTGGATACGCAGTATTTT
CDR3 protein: CASSQARRTLALDTQYF

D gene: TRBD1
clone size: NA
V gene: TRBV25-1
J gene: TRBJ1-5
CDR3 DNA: TGTGCCAGCACTATAATTGGAGGGGGCGGCAATCAGCCCCAGCATTTT
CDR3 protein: CASTIIGGGGNQPQHF

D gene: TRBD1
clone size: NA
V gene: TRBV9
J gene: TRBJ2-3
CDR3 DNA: TGTGCCAGCAGCGTAGAAGGACTCGGGACAGGCACAGATACGCAGTATTTT
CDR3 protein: CASSVEGLGTGTDTQYF

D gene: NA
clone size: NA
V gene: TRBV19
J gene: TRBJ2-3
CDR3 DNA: TGTGCCAGTAGCCTGCGGCGGATAAGCACAGATACGCAGTATTTT
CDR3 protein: CASSLRRISTDTQYF

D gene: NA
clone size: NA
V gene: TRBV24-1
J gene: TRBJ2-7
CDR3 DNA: TGTGCCACCAGTGATTCGGCAGGATCATCCTACGAGCAGTACTTC
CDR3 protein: CATSDSAGSSYEQYF

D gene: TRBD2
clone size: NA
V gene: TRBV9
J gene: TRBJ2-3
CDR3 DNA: TGTGCCAGCAGCGGACTAGCGATAGCAGATACGCAGTATTTT
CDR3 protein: CASSGLAIADTQYF

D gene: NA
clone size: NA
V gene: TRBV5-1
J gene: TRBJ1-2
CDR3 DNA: TGCGCCAGCAGCTCTAGGACAGAAAGCCCCTATGGCTACACCTTC
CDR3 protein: CASSSRTESPYGYTF

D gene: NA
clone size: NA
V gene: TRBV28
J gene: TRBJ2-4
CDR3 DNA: TGTGCCAGCACCGACCAGGACATTCAGTACTTC
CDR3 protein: CASTDQDIQYF

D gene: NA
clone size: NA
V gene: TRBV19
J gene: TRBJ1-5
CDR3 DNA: TGTGCCAGTAGTATAAGGGGTGAACAGCCCCAGCATTTT
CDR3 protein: CASSIRGEQPQHF

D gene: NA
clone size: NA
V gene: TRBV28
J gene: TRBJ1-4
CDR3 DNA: TGTGCCAGCCGACGGGGGGGAGGTACTAATGAAAAACTGTTTTTT
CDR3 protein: CASRRGGGTNEKLFF